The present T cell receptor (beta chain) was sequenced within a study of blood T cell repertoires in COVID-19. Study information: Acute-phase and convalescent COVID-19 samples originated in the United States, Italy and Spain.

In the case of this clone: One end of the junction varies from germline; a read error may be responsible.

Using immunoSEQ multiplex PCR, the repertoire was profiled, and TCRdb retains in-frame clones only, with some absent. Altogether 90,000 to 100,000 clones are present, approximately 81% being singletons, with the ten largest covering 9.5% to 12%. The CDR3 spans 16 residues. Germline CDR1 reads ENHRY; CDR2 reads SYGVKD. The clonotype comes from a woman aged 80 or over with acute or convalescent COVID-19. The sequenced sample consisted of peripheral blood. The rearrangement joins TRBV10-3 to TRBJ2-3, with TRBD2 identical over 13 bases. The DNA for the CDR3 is TGTGCCGTCAGTGAGTCACTAGCGGGGGGGCAAGATACGCAGTATTTT. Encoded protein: CAVSESLAGGQDTQYF.